This T cell receptor beta chain was documented in a study of blood T cell repertoires in COVID-19. Looking at the study overall: Sites in the United States, Italy and Spain provided acute and convalescent COVID-19 samples. Sample material is recorded as cDNA or gDNA derived from T cells, B-cell-depleted T cells, or PBMCs.

How the authors handled the data: Reference gene primer amplification gave nucleated cell count estimates. Sequencing used immunoSEQ multiplex PCR; TCRdb keeps in-frame clones, though not all of them. The V and J calls and clone size were taken over from that table, and D and trimming were inferred from the DNA. Of 60,000 to 85,000 clones listed, roughly 74% were seen once; the top ten hold about a sixth. The sample comprised peripheral blood. The sequence came from a human donor in a cohort sampled during active COVID-19.

The chain's CDR3 is CAINSKAGDALGEQFF. The CDR3 DNA sequence: TGTGCCATCAACAGTAAGGCGGGAGATGCTCTCGGTGAGCAGTTCTTC. The chain couples TRBV10-3 to TRBJ2-1, with TRBD2 matching 7 bases. The CDR3 covers 16 residues. The V gene end was trimmed by 7 bases and the J gene end by 9 bases; junction bases not matched to a gene: 18. Germline-derived CDR1 and CDR2 are ENHRY and SYGVKD.